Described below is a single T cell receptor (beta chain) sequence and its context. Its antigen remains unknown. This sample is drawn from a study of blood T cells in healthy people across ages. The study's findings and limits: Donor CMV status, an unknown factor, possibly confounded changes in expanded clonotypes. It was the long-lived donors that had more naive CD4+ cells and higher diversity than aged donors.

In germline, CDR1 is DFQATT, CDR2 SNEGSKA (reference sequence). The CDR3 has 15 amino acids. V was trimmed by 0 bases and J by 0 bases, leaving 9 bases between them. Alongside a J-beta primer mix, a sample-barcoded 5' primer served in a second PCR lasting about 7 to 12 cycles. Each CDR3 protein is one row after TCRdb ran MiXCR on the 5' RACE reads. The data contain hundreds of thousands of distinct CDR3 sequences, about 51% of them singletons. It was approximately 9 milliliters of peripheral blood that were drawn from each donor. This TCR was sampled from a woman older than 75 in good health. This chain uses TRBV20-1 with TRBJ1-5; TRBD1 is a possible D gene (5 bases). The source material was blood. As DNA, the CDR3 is TGCAGTGCTAGAGATGCAGGGTATAGCAATCAGCCCCAGCATTTT. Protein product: CSARDAGYSNQPQHF.